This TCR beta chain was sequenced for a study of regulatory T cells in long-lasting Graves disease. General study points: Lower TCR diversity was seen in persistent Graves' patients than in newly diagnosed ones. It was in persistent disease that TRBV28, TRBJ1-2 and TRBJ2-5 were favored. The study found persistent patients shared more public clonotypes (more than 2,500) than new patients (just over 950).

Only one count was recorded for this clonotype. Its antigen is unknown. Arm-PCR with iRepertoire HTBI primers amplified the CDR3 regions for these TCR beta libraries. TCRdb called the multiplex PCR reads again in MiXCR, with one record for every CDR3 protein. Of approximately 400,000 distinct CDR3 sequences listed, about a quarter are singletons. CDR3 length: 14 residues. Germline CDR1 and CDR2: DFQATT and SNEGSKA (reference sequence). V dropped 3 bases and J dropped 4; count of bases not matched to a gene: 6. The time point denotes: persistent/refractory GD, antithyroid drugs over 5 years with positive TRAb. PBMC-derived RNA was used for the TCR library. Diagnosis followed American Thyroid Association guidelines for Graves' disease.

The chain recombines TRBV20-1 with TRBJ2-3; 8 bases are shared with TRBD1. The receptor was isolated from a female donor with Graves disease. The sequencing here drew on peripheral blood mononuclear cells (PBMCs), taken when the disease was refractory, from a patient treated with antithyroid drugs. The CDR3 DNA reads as TGCAGTGCTAGTTGGGACAGGTACCCAGATACGCAGTATTTT. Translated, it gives CSASWDRYPDTQYF.